This entry lists 10 T cell receptor beta chains sequenced from one sample in a study of high-grade serous ovarian cancer treatment subgroups. Profiling relied on immunoSEQ multiplex PCR, and the TCRdb table lists in-frame clones only, not all of them. The data hold approximately 690 clones, with around 71% observed a single time. Tumor samples were obtained before definitive surgery or chemotherapy. Sequenced input: tumor tissue. The source is a human donor with high-grade serous ovarian cancer.

The chain employs TRBV30 and TRBJ1-1, with D possibly TRBD1 on 5 matching bases. V lost 0 bases to trimming and J lost 1 base, with 6 bases between them. The CDR3 runs to 13 residues. Germline V gives CDR1 GTSNPN, CDR2 SVGIG (reference sequence). The CDR3 region has the DNA TGTGCCTGGAGTGTTAGGGGGAACACTGAAGCTTTCTTT. Protein: CAWSVRGNTEAFF.

The chain carries TRBV27 and TRBJ2-7, with a possible D match to TRBD1 (6 bases). Germline loops: CDR1 MNHEY, CDR2 SMNVEV (reference sequence). The CDR3 runs to 16 residues. V was pared by 6 bases and J by 0 bases, with 18 bases between. The CDR3, as DNA: TGTGCCAGCAGCCAAGGAAGCCCGGGACACTCCTACGAGCAGTACTTC. Its protein product is CASSQGSPGHSYEQYF.

The rearrangement uses TRBV7-9 and TRBJ2-7, with D perhaps being TRBD1 or TRBD2 (6 bases each). The CDR3 has 14 residues. V dropped 1 base and J dropped 5 bases, with 12 bases sitting between them. The germline V gene encodes CDR1 SEHNR and CDR2 FQNEAQ (reference sequence). The CDR3: CASSLGGAENEQYF. DNA for the CDR3: TGTGCCAGCAGCTTAGGGGGGGCGGAGAACGAGCAGTACTTC.

The chain has TRBV9 and TRBJ1-2, with 7 bases matching TRBD1. Germline CDR1 reads SGDLS; CDR2 reads YYNGEE. The CDR3 spans 15 residues. The V and J ends lost 3 bases and 7 bases, in that order; junction bases with no gene match: 12. This CDR3 reads CASSAATGIGSGYTF. Written as DNA, the CDR3 is TGTGCCAGCAGCGCTGCGACAGGGATCGGCAGTGGCTACACCTTC.

V and J are TRBV10-2 and TRBJ1-5; the D is unclear. Germline V gene lookup returns CDR1 WSHSY and CDR2 SAAADI. V dropped 0 bases and J dropped 4 bases, with 10 bases sitting between them. The CDR3 runs 15 residues. The CDR3 nucleotides read TGCGCCAGCAGTGAGTCGGTGGGGATGAATCAGCCCCAGCATTTT. It codes for CASSESVGMNQPQHF.

The rearrangement uses TRBV25-1 and TRBJ1-1; no firm D call. Trimming pared 5 bases from V and 1 base from J, leaving 8 bases between. Looked up from germline, CDR1 is MGHDK and CDR2 is SYGVNS. The CDR3 has 13 residues. CDR3 loop: CASSLTANTEAFF. CDR3 in DNA: TGTGCCAGCAGTCTAACAGCGAACACTGAAGCTTTCTTT.

This clone was observed a handful of times. CDR3 region: CASSLSGGQPQHF. The CDR3 nucleotides read TGTGCCAGCAGCTTGAGTGGGGGTCAGCCCCAGCATTTT. V gene TRBV7-9 combines with J gene TRBJ1-5; TRBD1 is a possible D gene (5 bases). Deletions cut 3 bases from V and 6 bases from J, with 9 bases between. The CDR3 contains 13 residues. The germline V gene has CDR1 SEHNR and CDR2 FQNEAQ (reference sequence).

This clone occurred a few times. The V and J genes are TRBV16 and TRBJ2-7; D gene unclear. The CDR3 extends over 14 amino acids. V was clipped by 0 bases and J by 6 bases, with 12 bases between them. Germline V CDR1 and CDR2: KGHSY, FQNENV. The CDR3 region has the DNA TGTGCCAGCAGCCAATCGGGCTACACCGGCGAGCAGTACTTC. It codes for CASSQSGYTGEQYF.

The table lists this clone with a few counts. The rearrangement links TRBV30 to TRBJ1-1; D is undetermined. Germline assignment: CDR1 GTSNPN and CDR2 SVGIG (reference sequence). CDR3 size: 12 residues. The V gene lost 0 bases and the J gene lost 6 bases, with 8 bases spanning the gap. The CDR3 nucleotides read TGTGCCTGGAGTGTAGGAGGGTCTGAAGCTTTCTTT. Its protein product is CAWSVGGSEAFF.

This clone was recorded only once. CDR3 sequence: CASSRPLAGADTGELFF. The CDR3 nucleotides are TGTGCCAGCAGCCGTCCACTAGCGGGCGCTGACACCGGGGAGCTGTTTTTT. This chain links TRBV9 with TRBJ2-2; 9 nucleotides align to TRBD2. The junction had 10 bases not matched to a gene; V was cut back by 4 bases and J by 3 bases. The CDR3 loop spans 17 amino acids. CDR1 SGDLS and CDR2 YYNGEE come from the germline V gene.